This T cell receptor beta chain was found in a study of blood T cell repertoires in COVID-19. The germline CDR1 and CDR2 sequences are MDHEN and SYDVKM. V was shortened by 3 bases and J by 12 bases, with 9 bases between the two germline ends. This CDR3 is 11 amino acids long. Data came from immunoSEQ multiplex PCR; TCRdb stores just in-frame clones and leaves some out. Of some 400,000 clones detected, under 90% appear once; the ten largest clones hold 1.5% to 2%. The gene calls are TRBV28 and TRBJ2-1; D not certain. Sample: PBMCs or T cells enriched from blood (not recorded which). This TCR was recovered from a woman aged 25 to 39 who had recovered from COVID-19. In nucleotides, the CDR3 is TGTGCCAGCAGTTTCCAGAATCGGCAGTTCTTC. It codes for CASSFQNRQFF.